Listed below are T cell receptor beta chains from one sample, sequenced in a study of blood T cell repertoires in COVID-19. Profiled with immunoSEQ multiplex PCR; TCRdb holds only in-frame clones, not every one. The sample includes 250,000 to 300,000 clones, approximately 83% of them seen just once. The sample consisted of PBMCs or T cells enriched from blood (not recorded which). All receptors derive from a woman between 45 and 65 years old who had recovered from COVID-19. Each CDR3 is given with its conserved first and last residue. Each record gives: V gene, J gene, CDR3 protein.

V: TRBV5-1; J: TRBJ2-3; CDR3: CASRLGSRADTQYF
V: TRBV4-1; J: TRBJ1-1; CDR3: CASSPQGALTEAFF
V: TRBV19; J: TRBJ2-2; CDR3: CASSPLLAGTTPPGELFF
V: TRBV10-3; J: TRBJ2-1; CDR3: CAISEVLGRGEQFF
V: TRBV6-5; J: TRBJ1-1; CDR3: CASGKRGGGTEAFF
V: TRBV4-1; J: TRBJ2-2; CDR3: CASSPRSGRSGTGELFF
V: TRBV7-8; J: TRBJ2-1; CDR3: CASSLEFWTRMDEQFF
V: TRBV27; J: TRBJ2-2; CDR3: CASSFSASGNTGELFF
V: TRBV7-9; J: TRBJ1-2; CDR3: CASSLAGGGYYGYTF
V: TRBV4-1; J: TRBJ2-1; CDR3: CASSQRRLAGVPNEQFF
V: TRBV3-1/TRBV3-2; J: TRBJ2-7; CDR3: CASSFRDNGEQYF
V: TRBV13; J: TRBJ2-1; CDR3: CASSRPGLAGDDEQFF
V: TRBV7-2; J: TRBJ2-1; CDR3: CASSLIPGTSYSEQFF
V: TRBV5-1; J: TRBJ2-5; CDR3: CASSLDFGTGVGKTQYF
V: TRBV5-1; J: TRBJ1-1; CDR3: CASGETDEAFF
V: TRBV28; J: TRBJ2-2; CDR3: CASSGLAGESAGELFF
V: TRBV28; J: TRBJ2-5; CDR3: CASSLWTGRGETQYF
V: TRBV5-1; J: TRBJ2-1; CDR3: CASSQMTSLTDEQFF
V: TRBV5-1; J: TRBJ2-2; CDR3: CASSLAGATHAGELFF
V: TRBV11-2; J: TRBJ2-7; CDR3: CASSFTGKQYF
V: TRBV6-5; J: TRBJ2-7; CDR3: CASSYSEGAVTYEQYF
V: TRBV6-6; J: TRBJ1-6; CDR3: CASSQGMGQAVSPLHF
V: TRBV7-7; J: TRBJ2-7; CDR3: CASSPLVGGYAGVSSYEQYF
V: TRBV5-1; J: TRBJ2-3; CDR3: CASKFSSDTQYF
V: TRBV19; J: TRBJ1-1; CDR3: CASSYGQMNTEAFF
V: TRBV28; J: TRBJ1-4; CDR3: CASSLLPGGNEKLFF
V: TRBV10-3; J: TRBJ2-1; CDR3: CAISATRNGQGLRNEQFF
V: TRBV5-1; J: TRBJ2-2; CDR3: CASSFTLPGLAGGPGYTGELFF
V: TRBV18; J: TRBJ1-2; CDR3: CASSPPSGGFGYTF
V: TRBV5-6; J: TRBJ2-7; CDR3: CASSLVVGQGSHEQYF
V: TRBV9; J: TRBJ2-1; CDR3: CASSPFFSGTPSSYNEQFF
V: TRBV4-1; J: TRBJ1-5; CDR3: CASSQVQGDQPQHF
V: TRBV7-9; J: TRBJ2-2; CDR3: CASSTVRAGELFF
V: TRBV21-1; J: TRBJ1-4; CDR3: CASSKGRDRNEKLFF
V: TRBV5-1; J: TRBJ1-2; CDR3: CASSLGQGNSRGYTF
V: TRBV19; J: TRBJ2-3; CDR3: CASSMLASGYTSTDTQYF
V: TRBV2; J: TRBJ1-1; CDR3: CASRVGSNTEAFF
V: TRBV7-9; J: TRBJ2-1; CDR3: CASSSSGAGGGNEQFF
V: TRBV5-1; J: TRBJ1-1; CDR3: CASAWGLDTEAFF
V: TRBV6-1; J: TRBJ2-7; CDR3: CASSEALYRAYEQYF
V: TRBV27; J: TRBJ2-7; CDR3: CASSPLAGTYEQYF
V: TRBV27; J: TRBJ1-2; CDR3: CASRHRGYDGYTF
V: TRBV7-8; J: TRBJ2-1; CDR3: CASSLTVDYNEQFF
V: TRBV3-1/TRBV3-2; J: TRBJ1-2; CDR3: CASTEGTSLGYTF
V: TRBV29-1; J: TRBJ2-3; CDR3: CSVEGGYRGRDTQYF
V: TRBV7-9; J: TRBJ2-3; CDR3: CASGSSTDTQYF
V: TRBV6-5; J: TRBJ1-5; CDR3: CASNTRGASNQPQHF